Listed here are 6 T cell receptor beta chains from one sample, sequenced in a study of CD8+ T cells in alopecia areata. The authors extracted RNA and reverse transcribed it into cDNA as the sequencing template. The assay was immunoSEQ multiplex PCR, and TCRdb's table has in-frame clones only and misses some. This sample has over 150,000 clones, with 58% found just once. Treatment noted: oral pan-JAK inhibitor, 5-10 mg twice daily. This specimen consisted of CD4+ T cells sorted from blood, obtained at week 24, from a patient treated with tofacitinib. These receptors came from a human donor with alopecia areata.

This clone has only a few counts. The chain employs TRBV11-2 and TRBJ2-7, with 9 bases identical to TRBD1. CDR3 size: 16 residues. Germline assignment: CDR1 SGHAT and CDR2 FQNNGV. The ends lost 5 bases at V and 4 bases at J; junction bases unmatched: 12. The CDR3 region has the DNA TGTGCCAGCAGCCCAATAAACCGGGACAGGGCGTACGAGCAGTACTTC. It translates to CASSPINRDRAYEQYF.

The chain links TRBV2 to TRBJ2-7, with D possibly matching TRBD1 (5 bases). V lost 4 bases and J 0 bases, leaving 10 bases between the germline ends. Per the germline V gene, CDR1 is SNHLY and CDR2 is FYNNEI. This CDR3 has 14 residues. In DNA form, the CDR3 reads TGTGCCAGCAGTGTGGGGCAGGACTCCTACGAGCAGTACTTC. Encoded protein: CASSVGQDSYEQYF.

CDR3 amino acids: CASSFTGATNEKLFF. CDR3 nucleotide sequence: TGTGCCAGCAGCTTTACAGGTGCAACTAATGAAAAACTGTTTTTT. This chain connects TRBV5-5 to TRBJ1-4, with D tentatively TRBD1 (5 bases). V lost 2 bases to trimming and J lost 0 bases, with 8 bases between them. This CDR3 spans 15 amino acids. Germline V gene sequence: CDR1 SGHKS, CDR2 YYEKEE (reference sequence).

This chain connects TRBV5-1 to TRBJ2-5; 10 nucleotides line up with TRBD2. V lost 4 bases to trimming and J lost 2 bases; unmatched junction nucleotides: 8. Germline assignment: CDR1 SGHRS and CDR2 YFSETQ. The CDR3 runs 16 residues. The chain's CDR3 is CASSATSGVLQETQYF. Written as DNA, the CDR3 is TGCGCCAGCAGCGCTACTAGCGGGGTTCTTCAAGAGACCCAGTACTTC. The variable domain in full, with the rest retrieved from reference TRBV5-1 and TRBJ2-5, is KAGVTQTPRYLIKTRGQQVTLSCSPISGHRSVSWYQQTPGQGLQFLFEYFSETQRNKGNFPGRFSGRQFSNSRSEMNVSTLELGDSALYLCASSATSGVLQETQYFGPGTRLLVL.

The chain joins TRBV5-4 to TRBJ2-7; D possibly corresponds to TRBD1 (6 bases). Trimming cost V 0 bases and J 5 bases, with 9 bases left between them. The V gene's germline CDR1 is SGHNT and CDR2 YYREEE (reference sequence). The CDR3 is made up of 13 amino acids. The CDR3 sequence is CASSLDRAHEQYF. Here the CDR3 DNA reads TGTGCCAGCAGCTTGGACAGGGCGCACGAGCAGTACTTC.

The chain carries TRBV30 and TRBJ2-7; 8 nucleotides agree with TRBD2. This CDR3 spans 13 amino acids. Germline V gives CDR1 GTSNPN, CDR2 SVGIG (reference sequence). The trim removed 2 bases at V and 4 bases at J, leaving 4 bases unmatched. The CDR3 loop is CAWSSGRLYEQYF. CDR3 nucleotide sequence: TGTGCCTGGAGTAGCGGGAGACTTTACGAGCAGTACTTC.